This TCR beta chain was profiled in a study of Graves' ophthalmopathy and Graves' hyperthyroidism. Researchers took RNA transcripts and amplified TCR beta CDR3 regions from them. RT-PCR in the first round used HTBI primers; a second-round multiplex PCR followed. TCRdb reanalysed the multiplex PCR reads using MiXCR and keeps one entry per CDR3 protein. Of more than 300,000 distinct CDR3 sequences detected, 15% to 19% appear once; the ten largest clones hold 7%. Study-level results: Most expanded thyroid clonotypes above 0.001 frequency also appeared in blood.

Comments on this clonotype: Its target is not known.

This CDR3 spans 14 amino acids. The V and J ends lost 10 bases and 4 bases, in that order; junction bases with no gene match: 7. Germline V gene sequence: CDR1 LNHDA, CDR2 SQIVND (reference sequence). Aged 18 to 65, the patients with hyperthyroidism had under 2 months' duration and were newly diagnosed. Diagnosis used clinical symptoms, serum thyroxine, TRAb, thyroid ultrasound and orbital computed tomography. The receptor was isolated from a woman under 30 with stable Graves' hyperthyroidism. The chain carries TRBV19 and TRBJ2-2; 9 bases are a match to TRBD1. Sequenced: peripheral blood. The CDR3 sequence: CATSGTGITGELFF. Written as DNA, the CDR3 is TGTGCCACCTCCGGGACAGGGATCACCGGGGAGCTGTTTTTT.